A selection of T cell receptor beta chains follows, all from one sample in a study of siplizumab effects on memory and regulatory T cells. Clones were read by immunoSEQ multiplex PCR, and TCRdb kept only the in-frame ones, dropping some. This sample has roughly 120,000 clones, with 94% found just once. The sequenced sample was non-Treg CD4+ T cells sorted from blood. These receptors came from a human donor in good health. Both conserved end residues are part of each CDR3. D genes are given only for firm matches.

J: TRBJ2-3; V: TRBV29-1; D: TRBD1; DNA: TGCAGCGTCGAGACAGGGGATAGCACAGATACGCAGTATTTT; CDR3: CSVETGDSTDTQYF
J: TRBJ2-6; V: TRBV27; D: .; DNA: TGTGCCAGCACCCTTTACCCTGGGGCCAACGTCCTGACTTTC; CDR3: CASTLYPGANVLTF
J: TRBJ2-2; V: TRBV15; D: .; DNA: TGTGCCACCAGCAGAGGAGGCGGGACCCTCGACACCGGGGAGCTGTTTTTT; CDR3: CATSRGGGTLDTGELFF
J: TRBJ2-7; V: TRBV29-1; D: TRBD1; DNA: TGCAGCGTTAGGGACAGGGGCCCCTACGAGCAGTACTTC; CDR3: CSVRDRGPYEQYF
J: TRBJ2-7; V: TRBV7-9; D: .; DNA: TGTGCCAGCAGCTTCCCTGGGTACCAATCTGGGTCCTACGAGCAGTACTTC; CDR3: CASSFPGYQSGSYEQYF
J: TRBJ1-4; V: TRBV5-8; D: .; DNA: TGTGCCAGCAGCTTGTACAGGGCGGAAAAACTGTTTTTT; CDR3: CASSLYRAEKLFF
J: TRBJ1-4; V: TRBV18; D: .; DNA: TGTGCCAGCTCCCCGAGGACAGCAGATAATGAAAAACTGTTTTTT; CDR3: CASSPRTADNEKLFF
J: TRBJ2-7; V: TRBV28; D: TRBD2; DNA: TGTGCTAGCTTACGACGGGGTAGCGGGAGATACGAGCAGTACTTC; CDR3: CASLRRGSGRYEQYF
J: TRBJ1-2; V: TRBV6-5; D: .; DNA: TGTGCCAGCAGCCCCCCGGGGGCCCGGGACTACACCTTC; CDR3: CASSPPGARDYTF
J: TRBJ1-1; V: TRBV10-1; D: .; DNA: TGCGCCAGCAGTGACCCTTTGAACCGGAGGGCTTTCTTT; CDR3: CASSDPLNRRAFF
J: TRBJ2-6; V: TRBV19; D: .; DNA: TGTGCCAGTAGTATTCGGGGTTACGGGGCCAACGTCCTGACTTTC; CDR3: CASSIRGYGANVLTF
J: TRBJ2-7; V: TRBV5-1; D: .; DNA: TGCGCCAGCAGCTTTCCCAGTTCCTACGAGCAGTACTTC; CDR3: CASSFPSSYEQYF
J: TRBJ1-6; V: TRBV6-5; D: .; DNA: TGTGCCAGCAGTTACAGGGAATCACCCCTCCACTTT; CDR3: CASSYRESPLHF
J: TRBJ2-3; V: TRBV5-1; D: TRBD2; DNA: TGCGCCAGCAGCGTCGGGACTAGCGGGCGCACAGATACGCAGTATTTT; CDR3: CASSVGTSGRTDTQYF
J: TRBJ2-1; V: TRBV30; D: TRBD2; DNA: TGTGCCTGGAGTGTCGGTAGCGGGAGCTCCTACAATGAGCAGTTCTTC; CDR3: CAWSVGSGSSYNEQFF
J: TRBJ2-7; V: TRBV14; D: TRBD1; DNA: TGTGCCAGCAGCCAACCCGGGACAGGGGGCTACGAGCAGTACTTC; CDR3: CASSQPGTGGYEQYF
J: TRBJ1-5; V: TRBV5-6; D: .; DNA: TGTGCCAGCAGCTCTAATGAGGGATCCCAGCCCCAGCATTTT; CDR3: CASSSNEGSQPQHF
J: TRBJ2-7; V: TRBV19; D: .; DNA: TGTGCCAGTAGTATAGGTTCTTCACTAAGCTACGAGCAGTACTTC; CDR3: CASSIGSSLSYEQYF
J: TRBJ1-1; V: TRBV6-5; D: .; DNA: TGTGCCAGCACTCTCCTGGCCTGGGGGACTGAAGCTTTCTTT; CDR3: CASTLLAWGTEAFF
J: TRBJ1-2; V: TRBV5-4; D: TRBD1; DNA: TGTGCCAGCAGCCAGACAGGGTCTGTTGTAAGTGGCTACACCTTC; CDR3: CASSQTGSVVSGYTF
J: TRBJ1-5; V: TRBV18; D: .; DNA: TGTGCCAGCTCACCGGGGGGGTTGCGCAATCAGCCCCAGCATTTT; CDR3: CASSPGGLRNQPQHF
J: TRBJ1-1; V: TRBV4-1; D: .; DNA: TGCGCCAGCAGCCATGTAGGCCGTGTGAACACTGAAGCTTTCTTT; CDR3: CASSHVGRVNTEAFF
J: TRBJ1-1; V: TRBV6-1; D: .; DNA: TGTGCCAGCAGTGCTCGAGGTTACACTGAAGCTTTCTTT; CDR3: CASSARGYTEAFF
J: TRBJ2-3; V: TRBV5-1; D: .; DNA: TGCGCCAGCAGCTGGGGGACGGTTAGCACAGATACGCAGTATTTT; CDR3: CASSWGTVSTDTQYF
J: TRBJ2-5; V: TRBV7-2; D: .; DNA: TGTGCCAGCAGCTTAGGGTCGGGTGGCGAGACCCAGTACTTC; CDR3: CASSLGSGGETQYF
J: TRBJ1-5; V: TRBV29-1; D: .; DNA: TGCAGCGTTTCGGGGGATAGCAATCAGCCCCAGCATTTT; CDR3: CSVSGDSNQPQHF
J: TRBJ2-7; V: TRBV5-4; D: TRBD2; DNA: TGTGCCAGCAGGCCCGGGGGGGGTTCCTACGAGCAGTACTTC; CDR3: CASRPGGGSYEQYF